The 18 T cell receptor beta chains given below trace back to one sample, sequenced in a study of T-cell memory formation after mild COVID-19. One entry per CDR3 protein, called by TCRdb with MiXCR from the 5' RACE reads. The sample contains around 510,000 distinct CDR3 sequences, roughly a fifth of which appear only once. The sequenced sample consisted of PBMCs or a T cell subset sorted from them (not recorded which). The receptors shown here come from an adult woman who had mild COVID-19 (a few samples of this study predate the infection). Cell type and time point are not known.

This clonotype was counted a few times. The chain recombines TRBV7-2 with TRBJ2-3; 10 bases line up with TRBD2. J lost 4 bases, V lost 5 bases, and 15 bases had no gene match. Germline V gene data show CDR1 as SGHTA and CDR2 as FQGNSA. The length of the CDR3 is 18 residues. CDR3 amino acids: CASSHQLAGPWGADTQYF. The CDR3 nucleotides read TGTGCCAGCAGCCATCAACTAGCGGGGCCATGGGGCGCAGATACGCAGTATTTT.

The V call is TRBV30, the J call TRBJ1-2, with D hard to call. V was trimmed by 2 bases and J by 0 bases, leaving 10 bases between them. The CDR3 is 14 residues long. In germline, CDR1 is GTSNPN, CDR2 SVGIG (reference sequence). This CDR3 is CAWSFAGANYGYTF. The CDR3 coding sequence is TGTGCCTGGAGTTTCGCGGGAGCTAACTATGGCTACACCTTC.

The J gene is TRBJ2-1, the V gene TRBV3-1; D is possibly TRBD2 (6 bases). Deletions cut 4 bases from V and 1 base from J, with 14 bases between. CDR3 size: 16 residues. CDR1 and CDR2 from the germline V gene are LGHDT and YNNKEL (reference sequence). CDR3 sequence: CASSPTSRESYNEQFF. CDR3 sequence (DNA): TGTGCCAGCAGCCCGACTAGTCGAGAGTCCTACAATGAGCAGTTCTTC.

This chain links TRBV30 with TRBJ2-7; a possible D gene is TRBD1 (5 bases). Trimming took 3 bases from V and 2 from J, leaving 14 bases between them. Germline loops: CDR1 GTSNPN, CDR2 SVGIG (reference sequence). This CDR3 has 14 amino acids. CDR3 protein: CAWSAGRTPYEQYF. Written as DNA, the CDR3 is TGTGCCTGGAGCGCTGGTAGGACACCCTACGAGCAGTACTTC.

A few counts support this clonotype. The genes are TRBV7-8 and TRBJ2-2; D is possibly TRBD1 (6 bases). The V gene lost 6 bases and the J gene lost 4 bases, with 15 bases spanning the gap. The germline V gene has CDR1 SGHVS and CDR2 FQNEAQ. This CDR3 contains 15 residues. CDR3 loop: CASRLQGGLTGELFF. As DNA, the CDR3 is TGTGCCAGCAGGTTACAGGGTGGGCTCACCGGGGAGCTGTTTTTT.

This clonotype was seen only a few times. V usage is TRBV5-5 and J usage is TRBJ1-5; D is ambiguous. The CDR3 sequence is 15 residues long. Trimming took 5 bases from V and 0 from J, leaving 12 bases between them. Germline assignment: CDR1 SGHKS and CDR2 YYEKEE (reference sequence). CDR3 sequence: CASSQTTNSNQPQHF. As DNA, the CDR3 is TGTGCCAGCAGTCAAACTACAAATAGCAATCAGCCCCAGCATTTT.

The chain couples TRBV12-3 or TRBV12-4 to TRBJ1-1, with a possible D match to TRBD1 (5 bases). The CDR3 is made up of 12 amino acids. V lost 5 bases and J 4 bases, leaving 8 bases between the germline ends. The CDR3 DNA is TGTGCCAGCAGTCCGGGGCCCACTGAAGCTTTCTTT. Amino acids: CASSPGPTEAFF.

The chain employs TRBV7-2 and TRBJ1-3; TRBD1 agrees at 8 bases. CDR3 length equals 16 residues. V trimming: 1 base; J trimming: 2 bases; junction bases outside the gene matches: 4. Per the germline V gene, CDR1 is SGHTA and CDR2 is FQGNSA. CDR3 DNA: TGTGCCAGCAGCTTAGGTACAGGGGGAACTGGAAACACCATATATTTT. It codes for CASSLGTGGTGNTIYF.

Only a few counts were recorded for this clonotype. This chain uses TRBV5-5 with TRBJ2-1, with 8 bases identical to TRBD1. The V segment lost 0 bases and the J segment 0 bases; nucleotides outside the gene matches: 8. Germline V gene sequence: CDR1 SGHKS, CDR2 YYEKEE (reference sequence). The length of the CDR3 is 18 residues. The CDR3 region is CASSLVPQTGGSYNEQFF. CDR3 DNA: TGTGCCAGCAGCTTGGTACCCCAAACAGGGGGCTCCTACAATGAGCAGTTCTTC. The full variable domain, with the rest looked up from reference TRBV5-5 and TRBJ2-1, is DAGVTQSPTHLIKTRGQQVTLRCSPISGHKSVSWYQQVLGQGPQFIFQYYEKEERGRGNFPDRFSARQFPNYSSELNVNALLLGDSALYLCASSLVPQTGGSYNEQFFGPGTRLTVL.

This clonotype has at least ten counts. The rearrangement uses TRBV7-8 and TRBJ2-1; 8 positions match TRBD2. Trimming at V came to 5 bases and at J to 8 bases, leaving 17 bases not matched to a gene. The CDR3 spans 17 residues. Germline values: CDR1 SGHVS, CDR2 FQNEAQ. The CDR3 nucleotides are TGTGCCAGCAGCCCTGCACCCGGGACTAGGCTTTTGGATGAGCAGTTCTTC. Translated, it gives CASSPAPGTRLLDEQFF.

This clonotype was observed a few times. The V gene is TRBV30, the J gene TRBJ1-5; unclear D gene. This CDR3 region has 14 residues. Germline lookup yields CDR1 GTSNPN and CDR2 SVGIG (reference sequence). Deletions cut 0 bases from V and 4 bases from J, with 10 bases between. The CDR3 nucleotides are TGTGCCTGGAGTGTACGGCAGCCAAATCAGCCCCAGCATTTT. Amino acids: CAWSVRQPNQPQHF.

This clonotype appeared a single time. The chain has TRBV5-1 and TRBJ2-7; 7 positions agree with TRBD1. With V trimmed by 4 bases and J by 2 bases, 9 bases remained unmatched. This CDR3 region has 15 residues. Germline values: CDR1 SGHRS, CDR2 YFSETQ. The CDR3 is CASSAGTAITYEQYF. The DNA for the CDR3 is TGCGCCAGCAGCGCCGGGACAGCCATTACCTACGAGCAGTACTTC. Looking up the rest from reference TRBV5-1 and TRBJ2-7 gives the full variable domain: KAGVTQTPRYLIKTRGQQVTLSCSPISGHRSVSWYQQTPGQGLQFLFEYFSETQRNKGNFPGRFSGRQFSNSRSEMNVSTLELGDSALYLCASSAGTAITYEQYFGPGTRLTVT.

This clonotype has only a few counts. Written as DNA, the CDR3 is TGTGCCAGCAGTGATCCTCCGCCGACAGGAAATGGGAAGGGGTTGACCTACGAGCAGTACTTC. Its protein product is CASSDPPPTGNGKGLTYEQYF. This chain links TRBV2 with TRBJ2-7, with a tentative D call TRBD1 (6 bases). This CDR3 is 21 amino acids long. Trimming removed 3 bases at V and 2 bases at J, with 32 bases between. Looked up from germline, CDR1 is SNHLY and CDR2 is FYNNEI.

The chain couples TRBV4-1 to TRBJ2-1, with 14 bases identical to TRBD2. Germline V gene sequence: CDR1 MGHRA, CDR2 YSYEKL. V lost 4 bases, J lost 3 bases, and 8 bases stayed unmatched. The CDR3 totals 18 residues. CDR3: CASSLGLAGASGYNEQFF. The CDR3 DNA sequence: TGCGCCAGCAGCCTGGGACTAGCGGGGGCCTCGGGCTACAATGAGCAGTTCTTC.

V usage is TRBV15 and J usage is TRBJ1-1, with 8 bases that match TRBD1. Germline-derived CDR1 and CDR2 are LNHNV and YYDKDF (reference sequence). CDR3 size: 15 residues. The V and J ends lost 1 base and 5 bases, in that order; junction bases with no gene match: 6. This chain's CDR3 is CATSRGATGGTEAFF. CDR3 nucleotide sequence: TGTGCCACCAGCAGAGGAGCCACAGGGGGGACTGAAGCTTTCTTT.

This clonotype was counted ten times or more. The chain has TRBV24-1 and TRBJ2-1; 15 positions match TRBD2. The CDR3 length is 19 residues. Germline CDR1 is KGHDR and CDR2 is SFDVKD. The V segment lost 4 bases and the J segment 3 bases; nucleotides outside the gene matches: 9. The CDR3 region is CATSDPGTSGGQIYNEQFF. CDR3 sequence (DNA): TGTGCCACCAGTGACCCCGGGACTAGCGGGGGGCAGATCTACAATGAGCAGTTCTTC.

The CDR3 reads CSARGSFLSSYEQYF. The CDR3 DNA is TGCAGTGCACGCGGATCATTCCTCAGCTCCTACGAGCAGTACTTC. This chain connects TRBV20-1 to TRBJ2-7; D uncertain. The CDR3 covers 15 residues. The germline V gene encodes CDR1 DFQATT and CDR2 SNEGSKA (reference sequence). V lost 6 bases and J 0 bases, leaving 18 bases between the germline ends.

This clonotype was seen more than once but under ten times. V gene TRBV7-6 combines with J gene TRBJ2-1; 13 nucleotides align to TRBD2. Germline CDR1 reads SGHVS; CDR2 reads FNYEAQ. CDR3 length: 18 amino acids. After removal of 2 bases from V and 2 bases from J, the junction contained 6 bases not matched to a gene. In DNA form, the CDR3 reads TGTGCCAGCAGCTTACTACTGGGGACTAGCGGGACCTACAATGAGCAGTTCTTC. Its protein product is CASSLLLGTSGTYNEQFF.